Sequencing of this TCR beta chain was carried out in a study of beta chain features in type 1 diabetes. Study overall: Age, gender and cell yields were similar between patients and healthy donors. Sorted cell examination encompassed approximately 110 million cells across all samples.

Study-wide results and caveats: Lower insertion and higher deletion counts appeared at VDJ junctions in type 1 diabetes patients.

This CDR3 has 17 amino acids. V shed 2 bases and J 0 bases; nucleotides not matched to a gene: 6. CDR1 SGHTA and CDR2 FQGNSA come from the germline V gene. Expressed TCRB transcripts were sequenced after all isolated RNA was converted to cDNA. The assay was immunoSEQ multiplex PCR, and TCRdb's table has in-frame clones only and misses some. The repertoire holds approximately 300,000 clones, with 9.5% to 12% as singletons. As concerns this clone: Antigen unknown.

The rearrangement uses TRBV7-2 and TRBJ2-7; 11 bases agree with TRBD2. This TCR was recovered from a woman aged 30 to 39 in good health. Sequenced: naive CD4+ T cells from blood. The CDR3 protein is CASSLSASGRPSYEQYF. CDR3 DNA sequence: TGTGCCAGCAGCTTATCCGCTAGCGGGAGGCCCTCCTACGAGCAGTACTTC. The variable domain in full, completed from reference TRBV7-2 and TRBJ2-7, reads GAGVSQSPSNKVTEKGKDVELRCDPISGHTALYWYRQSLGQGLEFLIYFQGNSAPDKSGLPSDRFSAERTGGSVSTLTIQRTQQEDSAVYLCASSLSASGRPSYEQYFGPGTRLTVT.